Listed here is a single TCR beta chain. Here immunoSEQ multiplex PCR was the method, and the copy in TCRdb shows in-frame clones only, minus some. Among a few hundred thousand clones, roughly 85% were seen once, and the ten largest hold under 5.5%. The entry originates in a study of blood T cell repertoires in COVID-19. The CDR3 has 14 amino acids. Germline V gene data show CDR1 as MNHEY and CDR2 as SVGAGI. The V segment lost 2 bases and the J segment 6 bases; nucleotides outside the gene matches: 4. The rearrangement uses TRBV6-5 and TRBJ2-1; 7 nucleotides line up with TRBD1. This clonotype originated in a man aged 55 to 70 who had recovered from COVID-19. Sequenced: peripheral blood. The CDR3 DNA is TGTGCCAGCAGTTACGAAGCAGGGGGCAATGAGCAGTTCTTC. Translated: CASSYEAGGNEQFF.